This T cell receptor (beta chain) stems from a study of T cells expressing NK-cell markers. The wider study: Beta-chain profiling covered CD3+CD56+NKG2C+, CD3+CD56+NKG2C- and CD3+CD56-NKG2C+ sorted subsets. One of eight sequenced donors was HCMV-seronegative; the other seven were seropositive.

UMIs accompanied the 5'RACE template switching by which TCR beta cDNA was made. Each CDR3 protein gets one entry in TCRdb, which reprocessed the 5' RACE reads and gives no DNA. The data include 550,000 or so distinct CDR3 sequences; the top ten clones carry roughly 3.4%. CDR1 SGDLS and CDR2 YYNGEE come from the germline V gene. There are 16 residues in the CDR3. This sequence joins TRBV9 and TRBJ2-3; TCRdb outputs TRBD2, but without DNA this stays unchecked. The sample consisted of blood T cells: a sorted CD56 or NKG2C T cell subset, CD4+ or CD8+ T cells, or bulk PBMC T cells (not recorded which). The TCR was taken from a man between 18 and 35 years old in good health. CDR3 amino acids: CASSVEDPGITDTQYF.